These T cell receptor beta chains were read from a single sample in a study of vaccination effects on CD4 cells after COVID-19. Clones were read by immunoSEQ multiplex PCR, and TCRdb kept only the in-frame ones, dropping some. This table holds roughly 30,000 clones, more than 60% found once. No antigen has been identified for these receptors. Sequenced material: CD4+ T cells from PBMCs cultured with SARS-CoV-2 spike peptides, taken before COVID-19 vaccination. The receptors here all came from a human donor who received a COVID-19 vaccine. Each CDR3 is given with its conserved first and last residue. A D gene is named only where the DNA matches it firmly. Clone size appears in some rows only: once, few, many, or a class for an expanded clone.

J | D | size | V | CDR3 | DNA
TRBJ2-1 | TRBD2 | once | TRBV19 | CASRQTPAGPLGLNEQFF | TGTGCCAGTAGGCAAACCCCAGCGGGACCACTGGGACTCAATGAGCAGTTCTTC
TRBJ1-5 | - | - | TRBV7-2 | CASSLGGGGNQPQHF | TGTGCCAGCAGCTTGGGGGGGGGTGGCAATCAGCCCCAGCATTTT
TRBJ1-2 | - | - | TRBV4-3 | CASSQDGGRPLANYGYTF | TGCGCCAGCAGCCAAGATGGGGGCAGACCCTTAGCTAACTATGGCTACACCTTC
TRBJ1-2 | TRBD1 | - | TRBV7-2 | CASSLAHGQGGHGYTF | TGTGCCAGCAGCTTAGCCCATGGACAGGGAGGTCATGGCTACACCTTC
TRBJ2-1 | TRBD2 | - | TRBV10-3 | CAIRAQLAGGPGSYNEQFF | TGTGCCATCAGAGCCCAGCTAGCGGGGGGGCCGGGCTCCTACAATGAGCAGTTCTTC
TRBJ1-5 | TRBD1 | - | TRBV28 | CASRTGDLNNQPQHF | TGTGCCAGTAGAACAGGGGATTTAAACAATCAGCCCCAGCATTTT
TRBJ2-7 | - | - | TRBV27 | CASSFSPGYEQYF | TGTGCCAGCAGTTTTTCCCCTGGTTACGAGCAGTACTTC
TRBJ2-3 | TRBD2 | - | TRBV7-9 | CASSLASGGGDTQYF | TGTGCCAGCAGCTTAGCCAGCGGGGGAGGGGATACGCAGTATTTT
TRBJ1-6 | - | few | TRBV2 | CASHESSYNSPLHF | TGTGCCAGCCACGAGAGCTCCTATAATTCACCCCTCCACTTT
TRBJ2-3 | - | - | TRBV7-2 | CASSQTRPSTDTQYF | TGTGCCAGCAGCCAGACACGTCCTAGCACAGATACGCAGTATTTT
TRBJ1-5 | - | - | TRBV18 | CASSRTPSNQPQHF | TGTGCCAGCTCCAGGACCCCTAGCAATCAGCCCCAGCATTTT
TRBJ2-3 | TRBD2 | - | TRBV5-4 | CASSPGGSGSTDTQYF | TGTGCCAGCAGCCCCGGGGGGAGCGGAAGCACAGATACGCAGTATTTT
TRBJ1-2 | - | - | TRBV28 | CASSPPSDGYGYTF | TGTGCCAGCAGCCCTCCCTCGGACGGCTATGGCTACACCTTC
TRBJ1-6 | - | once | TRBV19 | CASSIGGDSPLHF | TGTGCCAGTAGTATTGGGGGCGACTCACCCCTCCACTTT
TRBJ2-2 | - | - | TRBV6-2/TRBV6-3 | CASSNLGSHGELFF | TGTGCCAGCAGTAACTTAGGGTCTCACGGGGAGCTGTTTTTT
TRBJ1-3 | - | - | TRBV6-1 | CASSEGEFSGNTIYF | TGTGCCAGCAGTGAAGGGGAGTTCTCTGGAAACACCATATATTTT
TRBJ1-1 | - | - | TRBV23-1 | CATKCRGTEAFF | TGCGCCACTAAGTGTCGCGGTACTGAAGCTTTCTTT
TRBJ2-1 | - | - | TRBV10-3 | CAISPDNEQFF | TGTGCCATCAGCCCGGACAATGAGCAGTTCTTC
TRBJ2-7 | - | few | TRBV3-1/TRBV3-2 | CASSQGGGGPYEQYF | TGTGCCAGCAGCCAAGGGGGAGGGGGGCCCTACGAGCAGTACTTC
TRBJ2-5 | TRBD2 | few | TRBV6-1 | CASSESGLAETQYF | TGTGCCAGCAGTGAATCTGGACTAGCAGAGACCCAGTACTTC
TRBJ1-1 | - | - | TRBV30 | CAWSVSEHTEAFF | TGTGCCTGGAGTGTCTCCGAGCACACTGAAGCTTTCTTT
TRBJ1-1 | - | - | TRBV6-5 | CQSPTERMNTEAFF | TGTCAGTCCCCGACAGAGCGTATGAACACTGAAGCTTTCTTT
TRBJ2-7 | TRBD1 | - | TRBV4-1 | CASSQEGDRQQYF | TGCGCCAGCAGCCAAGAAGGGGACAGGCAGCAGTACTTC
TRBJ2-7 | TRBD1 | - | TRBV6-5 | CASSYTRGQGVEQYF | TGTGCCAGCAGCTATACGCGAGGACAGGGAGTCGAGCAGTACTTC
TRBJ2-3 | TRBD2 | - | TRBV9 | CASSASGGDTDTQYF | TGTGCCAGCAGCGCAAGCGGGGGAGATACAGATACGCAGTATTTT
TRBJ2-4 | - | - | TRBV7-2 | CASSFGEGQNIQYF | TGTGCCAGCAGCTTCGGCGAGGGACAAAACATTCAGTACTTC
TRBJ2-5 | - | - | TRBV5-6 | CASSSGKTQYF | TGTGCCAGCAGCTCTGGGAAGACCCAGTACTTC
TRBJ2-5 | - | - | TRBV18 | CASSQNQETQYF | TGTGCCAGCTCGCAGAACCAAGAGACCCAGTACTTC
TRBJ2-7 | - | few | TRBV2 | CASSRDYEQYF | TGTGCCAGCAGCCGGGACTACGAGCAGTACTTC
TRBJ1-1 | - | - | TRBV19 | CASRADLRNTEAFF | TGTGCCAGTAGGGCGGACCTGAGGAACACTGAAGCTTTCTTT
TRBJ1-6 | TRBD1 | - | TRBV30 | CAWDRGSPLHF | TGTGCCTGGGACAGGGGGAGTCCCCTCCACTTT
TRBJ2-7 | TRBD2 | - | TRBV7-2 | CASSLTSGGAYEQYF | TGTGCCAGCAGCTTAACTAGCGGGGGGGCCTACGAGCAGTACTTC
TRBJ2-2 | TRBD1 | - | TRBV19 | CASSLRPGQGAGELFF | TGTGCCAGTAGTCTCAGACCGGGACAGGGGGCCGGGGAGCTGTTTTTT
TRBJ2-1 | - | - | TRBV1 | CTSSQDRTSGSRGQFF | TGCACCAGCAGCCAAGATCGTACTAGCGGGAGTAGGGGGCAGTTCTTC
TRBJ1-2 | - | - | TRBV30 | CAWSVGYEHGYTF | TGTGCCTGGAGTGTAGGGTATGAGCATGGCTACACCTTC
TRBJ2-2 | - | once | TRBV7-9 | CASSHRDGNTGELFF | TGTGCCAGCAGCCACCGGGACGGAAACACCGGGGAGCTGTTTTTT
TRBJ1-1 | TRBD1 | - | TRBV5-6 | CASSLVEGAWTEAFF | TGTGCCAGCAGCTTGGTAGAGGGGGCATGGACTGAAGCTTTCTTT
TRBJ1-1 | - | - | TRBV2 | CASMVNTEAFF | TGTGCCAGCATGGTGAACACTGAAGCTTTCTTT
TRBJ2-2 | - | once | TRBV25-1 | CASSGPTGELFF | TGTGCCAGCAGTGGTCCCACCGGGGAGCTGTTTTTT
TRBJ2-1 | - | once | TRBV7-9 | CASSLLRAPSEQFF | TGTGCCAGCAGCTTACTGAGGGCCCCGAGTGAGCAGTTCTTC
TRBJ1-1 | - | - | TRBV4-2 | CASSQVSMGTEAFF | TGTGCCAGCAGCCAAGTTTCGATGGGGACTGAAGCTTTCTTT
TRBJ1-1 | - | once | TRBV5-1 | CASSLVPGLNPLNTEAFF | TGCGCCAGCAGCTTGGTTCCGGGACTAAACCCCTTGAACACTGAAGCTTTCTTT
TRBJ1-3 | - | few | TRBV7-2 | CASSFPTGSGNTIYF | TGTGCCAGCAGCTTTCCAACAGGCTCTGGAAACACCATATATTTT
TRBJ1-2 | TRBD1 | few | TRBV9 | CASSVEAQGYYGYTF | TGTGCCAGCAGCGTAGAGGCACAGGGGTACTATGGCTACACCTTC
TRBJ2-7 | - | - | TRBV10-2 | CASLDWGMDEQYF | TGCGCCAGCCTAGACTGGGGTATGGACGAGCAGTACTTC